This TCR beta chain derives from a study of blood T cell repertoires in COVID-19. Study overall: PBMCs, B-cell-depleted T cells, or T cells provided the cDNA or gDNA that made up the material.

TCRdb's copy holds only in-frame clones and misses some; the assay was immunoSEQ multiplex PCR. The sample records 140,000 to 150,000 clones, over 65% being singletons. Germline V lookup: CDR1 MDHEN, CDR2 SYDVKM. Trimming pared 4 bases from V and 5 bases from J, leaving 11 bases between. There are 14 residues in the CDR3. The chain combines TRBV28 with TRBJ2-2; D perhaps matches TRBD1 (8 bases). This clonotype originated in a human donor in a cohort sampled during active COVID-19. Sequenced: peripheral blood. The CDR3 region is CASSSQGGTGELFF. In DNA form, the CDR3 reads TGTGCCAGCAGTTCACAGGGGGGGACCGGGGAGCTGTTTTTT.